One T cell receptor beta chain is described in this entry. Sequencing used immunoSEQ multiplex PCR; TCRdb keeps in-frame clones, though not all of them. This sample has 95,000 to 150,000 clones; around 84% occur once, and the top ten carry 7.7%. This sample is part of a study of T cell responses to AZD1222 COVID-19 vaccine. Germline V gene data show CDR1 as MNHEY and CDR2 as SVGAGI. The length of the CDR3 is 15 residues. Losses at the gene ends were 6 bases for V and 5 bases for J; bases not matched to a gene: 9. The source is an adult in good health. Material: peripheral blood, obtained on day 0 of AZD1222 vaccination. V and J are TRBV6-5 and TRBJ1-5; 8 bases align to TRBD1. Here the CDR3 DNA reads TGTGCCAGCAGGCGAACAGGGGGGAGAGATCAGCCCCAGCATTTT. Its protein product is CASRRTGGRDQPQHF.